These 19 T cell receptor beta chains were sequenced from one sample in a study of blood T cells in healthy people across ages. A second about 7 to 11 cycle PCR used barcoded and J-beta primers. MiXCR was run by TCRdb on the 5' RACE reads, yielding one entry per CDR3 protein. The table includes approximately 1.5 million distinct CDR3 sequences, around 40% detected once. Material for sequencing was blood. The receptors come from a young woman in good health.

V usage is TRBV6-2 or TRBV6-3 and J usage is TRBJ1-5, with a weak D call TRBD1 (5 bases). CDR1 MNHEY and CDR2 SVGEGT come from the germline V gene. V gave up 3 bases and J gave up 6 bases, with 15 bases separating them. The length of the CDR3 is 15 residues. Here the CDR3 DNA reads TGTGCCAGCAGTTATCGCGGGGGGATCGGTCAGCCCCAGCATTTT. It specifies CASSYRGGIGQPQHF.

Only a few counts were recorded for this clonotype. The CDR3 coding sequence is TGTGCCAGCACGGGACAGGGGTTAGAGACCCAGTACTTC. It encodes CASTGQGLETQYF. The V gene is TRBV7-9, the J gene TRBJ2-5; 10 nucleotides match TRBD1. Germline V gene sequence: CDR1 SEHNR, CDR2 FQNEAQ (reference sequence). The length of the CDR3 is 13 residues. V trimming: 7 bases; J trimming: 4 bases; junction bases outside the gene matches: 3.

The chain recombines TRBV27 with TRBJ2-7; tentatively, D is TRBD2 (5 bases). V shed 8 bases and J shed 4 bases, with 15 bases lying between them. The CDR3 totals 13 residues. Germline V gene lookup returns CDR1 MNHEY and CDR2 SMNVEV (reference sequence). CDR3 DNA: TGTGCCAGCGCCCCTTCGGGGTCGTACGAGCAGTACTTC. It encodes CASAPSGSYEQYF.

This chain links TRBV6-2 or TRBV6-3 with TRBJ2-5, with TRBD1 identical over 7 bases. The CDR3 is made up of 14 amino acids. V was clipped by 8 bases and J by 2 bases; unmatched bases: 8. The V gene's germline CDR1 is MNHEY and CDR2 SVGEGT. In DNA, the CDR3 is TGTGCCAGCCGTCATCAGGGGGAGCAAGAGACCCAGTACTTC. This codes for CASRHQGEQETQYF.

Points on this clonotype: An end of the junction differs from the germline gene, which may be a read error. The chain uses TRBV20-1 and TRBJ1-2; D is perhaps TRBD1 (5 bases). Germline V lookup: CDR1 DFQATT, CDR2 SNEGSKA (reference sequence). The CDR3 is 14 amino acids. CDR3 in amino acids: CGARWDFEGYGYTF. CDR3 bases: TGCGGTGCTCGCTGGGACTTCGAGGGCTATGGCTACACCTTC.

This clonotype was observed a few times. The chain links TRBV12-3 or TRBV12-4 to TRBJ1-5; 8 bases agree with TRBD1. V lost 5 bases, J lost 4 bases, and 10 bases stayed unmatched. CDR3 length equals 16 residues. CDR3 in DNA: TGTGCCAGCAGTAATGAGGGCGGGACAGGTAATCAGCCCCAGCATTTT. Residues: CASSNEGGTGNQPQHF.

J is TRBJ1-2 and V is TRBV18; D is possibly TRBD1 (5 bases). This CDR3 contains 13 residues. In germline, CDR1 is KGHSH, CDR2 LQKENI. Trimming removed 0 bases from V and 8 bases from J, with 10 bases in between. The CDR3 DNA sequence: TGTGCCAGCTCACCACCCTCGAGGGACGGCTACACCTTC. As protein: CASSPPSRDGYTF.

This clonotype was observed a handful of times. The gene calls are TRBV20-1 and TRBJ2-1, with D perhaps TRBD2 (7 bases). Germline loops: CDR1 DFQATT, CDR2 SNEGSKA (reference sequence). This CDR3 contains 17 residues. Trimming took off 3 bases at V and 5 bases at J, with 23 bases between the two ends. Written as DNA, the CDR3 is TGCAGTGCTAGGGGCCGTAACGGAGGGGAGGGGGACAATGAGCAGTTCTTC. Residues: CSARGRNGGEGDNEQFF.

This clonotype was observed a single time. The chain uses TRBV4-3 and TRBJ1-5; no definite D call. The CDR3 totals 16 residues. Germline V CDR1 and CDR2: LGHNA, YSLEER. Deletions cut 3 bases from V and 0 bases from J, with 12 bases between. The CDR3 DNA reads as TGCGCCAGCAGCCACACCTGGGCAAATAGCAATCAGCCCCAGCATTTT. Protein sequence: CASSHTWANSNQPQHF.

There are a few counts of this clonotype. This sequence joins TRBV25-1 and TRBJ1-1, with unresolved D. Trimming took 6 bases from V and 5 from J, leaving 13 bases between them. CDR3 size: 13 residues. From germline, CDR1 is MGHDK and CDR2 SYGVNS. The CDR3 sequence: CASRVAGSTEAFF. Written as DNA, the CDR3 is TGTGCCAGCAGGGTAGCGGGAAGTACTGAAGCTTTCTTT.

V gene TRBV29-1 combines with J gene TRBJ1-2, with no clear D. V dropped 1 base and J dropped 5 bases, with 11 bases sitting between them. CDR3 length: 13 amino acids. Germline CDR1 is SQVTM and CDR2 is ANQGSEA. CDR3 loop: CSVEVPSRYGYTF. CDR3 nucleotides: TGCAGCGTTGAAGTCCCATCTCGGTATGGCTACACCTTC.

This clonotype was counted a few times. The rearrangement uses TRBV4-3 and TRBJ2-7, with no clear D. The CDR3 contains 14 residues. CDR1 and CDR2 from the germline V gene are LGHNA and YSLEER. Trimming removed 0 bases from V and 2 bases from J, with 8 bases in between. The CDR3 is CASSQDMGTYEQYF. Here the CDR3 DNA reads TGCGCCAGCAGCCAAGATATGGGAACCTACGAGCAGTACTTC.

This clonotype was counted between two and nine times. V is TRBV7-6 and J is TRBJ2-5; 10 bases map to TRBD2. The J call could be wrong; TRBJ2-7 is a better fit for the DNA end. The CDR3 extends over 15 amino acids. The germline V gene has CDR1 SGHVS and CDR2 FNYEAQ. CDR3 sequence (DNA): TGTGCCAGCAGCCTTACTAGCGGGACACAATACGAGCAGTACTTC. Its protein product is CASSLTSGTQYEQYF.

The chain couples TRBV25-1 to TRBJ2-3; 10 nucleotides match TRBD2. The CDR3 length is 18 residues. Germline trimming cut 1 base from V and 1 base from J; bases unmatched to any gene: 8. Germline values: CDR1 MGHDK, CDR2 SYGVNS. The CDR3 region is CASSEFQREGFGTDTQYF. CDR3 nucleotides: TGTGCCAGCAGTGAATTCCAGCGGGAGGGCTTTGGCACAGATACGCAGTATTTT.

This clonotype was counted a few times. The chain has TRBV4-1 and TRBJ1-1, with 8 positions matching TRBD1. This CDR3 is built from 16 residues. V trimming: 0 bases; J trimming: 3 bases; junction bases outside the gene matches: 6. From germline, CDR1 is MGHRA and CDR2 YSYEKL. The CDR3 reads CASSQDGGQAYTEAFF. For the CDR3, the DNA is TGCGCCAGCAGCCAAGATGGGGGACAGGCATACACTGAAGCTTTCTTT.

This clonotype came up a few times. The J gene is TRBJ2-1, the V gene TRBV23-1; D is unclear. TRBV23-1 is designated an ORF whose function remains uncertain. CDR3 length: 18 residues. The V end lost 5 bases, the J end lost 1 base, and 21 bases lay between the germline ends. CDR3 bases: TGCGCCAGCAGTGGTGAGGCACCTTACCGAAGATCCTACAATGAGCAGTTCTTC. It codes for CASSGEAPYRRSYNEQFF.

J is TRBJ1-1 and V is TRBV6-5; no clear D. Trimming stripped 4 bases from V and 5 bases from J, with 11 bases between. The CDR3 length is 13 residues. CDR1 is MNHEY, CDR2 SVGAGI, per germline. The CDR3 loop reads CASSSGSGTEAFF. For the CDR3, the DNA is TGTGCCAGCAGTTCGGGCTCGGGGACTGAAGCTTTCTTT.

This clonotype was seen a few times. V and J are TRBV12-3 or TRBV12-4 and TRBJ2-1; D unresolved. This CDR3 spans 15 amino acids. V gave up 6 bases and J gave up 5 bases, with 17 bases separating them. The CDR3 DNA follows: TGTGCCAGCAGAAGTCCCGACACCTACGACAATGAGCAGTTCTTC. This sequence encodes CASRSPDTYDNEQFF.

The chain couples TRBV20-1 to TRBJ1-1; D is ambiguous. The CDR3 is 16 amino acids. The V end lost 0 bases, the J end lost 3 bases, and 17 bases lay between the germline ends. The germline V gene has CDR1 DFQATT and CDR2 SNEGSKA (reference sequence). The CDR3 spells CSARDNLRVGYTEAFF. The CDR3 DNA follows: TGCAGTGCTAGAGATAACTTGAGGGTCGGCTACACTGAAGCTTTCTTT.